What follows are 5 T cell receptor beta chains derived from one specimen sequenced in a study of CD8+CD57+ T cells in acquired aplastic anemia. For CDR3 and TCR beta VDJ profiling, genomic DNA was the template used. TCRdb analysed the reads with MiXCR anew, one entry per CDR3 protein. The sample gives a few hundred thousand distinct CDR3 sequences, 60% to 65% of which show up once; approximately 30% is in the top ten. The specimen was sorted CD4+, CD8+, or CD8+CD57+ T cells (not recorded which) from PBMCs. Receptors were obtained from a human donor in good health.

The chain is built from TRBV12-3 or TRBV12-4 and TRBJ1-1; TRBD1 agrees at 10 bases. V trimming: 6 bases; J trimming: 1 base; junction bases outside the gene matches: 5. There are 15 residues in the CDR3. CDR3 sequence: CASRRQGARNTEAFF. CDR3 coding DNA: TGTGCCAGCAGGCGACAGGGGGCGCGGAACACTGAAGCTTTCTTT.

A word on this clonotype: The junction and the germline gene differ at one end; a read error may be behind it. The chain recombines TRBV5-4 with TRBJ2-2; 7 bases agree with TRBD2. Germline V gene data show CDR1 as SGHNT and CDR2 as YYREEE (reference sequence). The CDR3 loop spans 15 amino acids. The CDR3 region has the DNA TGCGCCAGCAACCTAAGGGAGGGTTTTTCCGGGGAGCTGTTTTTT. Its translation is CASNLREGFSGELFF.

This chain connects TRBV20-1 to TRBJ2-7; 8 positions match TRBD1. The CDR3 has 13 amino acids. V trimming: 2 bases; J trimming: 4 bases; junction bases outside the gene matches: 4. Germline V gene sequence: CDR1 DFQATT, CDR2 SNEGSKA (reference sequence). The CDR3 sequence is CSARQGARYEQYF. The CDR3 DNA reads as TGCAGTGCTAGACAGGGGGCGAGGTACGAGCAGTACTTC.

The gene calls are TRBV5-1 and TRBJ2-7, with D possibly being TRBD2 (6 bases). V was clipped by 8 bases and J by 1 base, with 13 bases between them. The CDR3 runs to 13 residues. Germline CDR1 reads SGHRS; CDR2 reads YFSETQ. The CDR3 DNA is TGCGCCAGTGCTTGGACTACTTCCTACGAGCAGTACTTC. It translates to CASAWTTSYEQYF.

The V call is TRBV10-3, the J call TRBJ1-6; no firm D call. Trimming cost V 3 bases and J 8 bases, with 11 bases left between them. This CDR3 comprises 14 residues. Germline assignment: CDR1 ENHRY and CDR2 SYGVKD. CDR3 sequence (DNA): TGTGCCATCAGTGATGAGGGTTTGGATTCACCCCTCCACTTT. Translation: CAISDEGLDSPLHF.